This T cell receptor (beta chain) was identified in a study of cytomegalovirus exposure and HLA in healthy donors. All donors participated as healthy donors of bone marrow. Study outcomes and limitations: Per a prior analysis, the majority of TCR beta V segments were productive roughly 87% or roughly 30% of the time. Accurate predictions that matched the HLA-A and HLA-B alleles of most subjects were reportedly made from TCR beta sequences. The study flagged 150 to 200 TCR beta chains as cytomegalovirus-associated.

60 Vbeta and 13 Jbeta primers were used in PCR. Measured with immunoSEQ multiplex PCR; TCRdb has only the in-frame clones, and not every one. The sample records some 120,000 clones, roughly three fifths being singletons. This clone has a handful of counts. Antigen specificity is unknown. This TCR was sampled from a woman aged 40 to 49 in good health and CMV-seropositive. Material for sequencing was PBMCs.

The CDR3 sequence: CASSMGMTGRTEAFF. CDR3 DNA: TGTGCCAGTAGTATGGGAATGACAGGGAGGACTGAAGCTTTCTTT. The rearrangement joins TRBV19 to TRBJ1-1; 7 bases fit TRBD1. The trim removed 3 bases at V and 5 bases at J, leaving 9 bases unmatched. Germline V lookup: CDR1 LNHDA, CDR2 SQIVND (reference sequence). The CDR3 contains 15 residues.